Each of the 8 T cell receptor beta chains below was sequenced from the same sample in a study of blood T cell repertoires in COVID-19. The table came from immunoSEQ multiplex PCR; TCRdb's copy has only in-frame clones and leaves some out. There are under 300,000 clones in the sample; approximately 83% occur only once, and more than 3% lies in the top ten. The source material was PBMCs or T cells enriched from blood (not recorded which). These receptors all come from a middle-aged man who had recovered from COVID-19.

The chain uses TRBV5-1 and TRBJ1-3; D remains unclear. Germline CDR1 is SGHRS and CDR2 is YFSETQ. CDR3 size: 16 residues. Trimming stripped 1 base from V and 0 bases from J, with 11 bases between. The CDR3 sequence is CASSLQPISSGNTIYF. DNA for the CDR3: TGCGCCAGCAGCTTGCAACCGATTAGCTCTGGAAACACCATATATTTT.

The chain has TRBV24-1 and TRBJ1-6, with a weak D call TRBD1 (5 bases). The CDR3 extends over 16 amino acids. Germline V gives CDR1 KGHDR, CDR2 SFDVKD. V dropped 6 bases and J dropped 0 bases, with 11 bases sitting between them. CDR3 loop: CATSRRGSSYNSPLHF. CDR3 nucleotide sequence: TGTGCCACCAGTCGAAGGGGTTCCTCCTATAATTCACCCCTCCACTTT.

DNA of the CDR3: TGCGCCAGCAGCCCGGGACATCGGGGCCACTATGGCTACACCTTC. It is translated as CASSPGHRGHYGYTF. V is TRBV5-1 and J is TRBJ1-2; a weak D match, TRBD1 (6 bases). Germline values: CDR1 SGHRS, CDR2 YFSETQ. This CDR3 contains 15 residues. V lost 4 bases and J lost 3, with 16 bases in between.

This chain connects TRBV28 to TRBJ2-7, with no clear D. Trimming took 5 bases from V and 7 from J, leaving 12 bases between them. CDR3 length equals 12 residues. The V gene's germline CDR1 is MDHEN and CDR2 SYDVKM. CDR3 sequence reads: CASSPLTREQYF. In DNA, the CDR3 is TGTGCCAGCAGTCCTTTAACCAGGGAGCAGTACTTC. The whole variable domain, filled in from reference TRBV28 and TRBJ2-7, reads DVKVTQSSRYLVKRTGEKVFLECVQDMDHENMFWYRQDPGLGLRLIYFSYDVKMKEKGDIPEGYSVSREKKERFSLILESASTNQTSMYLCASSPLTREQYFGPGTRLTVT.

The chain employs TRBV28 and TRBJ2-6; 8 bases line up with TRBD2. The germline gives CDR1 MDHEN, CDR2 SYDVKM. There are 15 residues in the CDR3. Trimming cost V 7 bases and J 0 bases; bases outside gene matches: 2. The CDR3 reads CASTGGGSGANVLTF. CDR3 nucleotide sequence: TGTGCCAGCACCGGGGGGGGCTCTGGGGCCAACGTCCTGACTTTC.

The gene calls are TRBV14 and TRBJ2-7; TRBD1 is a possible D gene (6 bases). Germline V lookup: CDR1 SGHDN, CDR2 FVKESK. Trimming shortened V by 4 bases and J by 4 bases, and 17 bases separated the two germline ends. There are 15 residues in the CDR3. This CDR3 reads CASSRETGEQYEQYF. DNA for the CDR3: TGTGCCAGCAGCCGGGAGACAGGAGAGCAATACGAGCAGTACTTC.

J is TRBJ2-5 and V is TRBV6-5, with 7 nucleotides matching TRBD1. The CDR3 covers 13 residues. Germline V gene lookup returns CDR1 MNHEY and CDR2 SVGAGI. The V segment lost 7 bases and the J segment 2 bases; nucleotides outside the gene matches: 4. This CDR3 is CASTLGQQETQYF. In DNA form, the CDR3 reads TGTGCCAGCACCTTGGGACAGCAAGAGACCCAGTACTTC.

The chain joins TRBV6-5 to TRBJ2-1; TRBD2 might be the D (5 bases). Germline lookup yields CDR1 MNHEY and CDR2 SVGAGI. V lost 4 bases, J lost 9 bases, and 16 bases lay in between. The CDR3 sequence is 14 residues long. This CDR3 is CASSSPVKSGEQFF. CDR3 DNA: TGTGCCAGCAGTTCCCCTGTAAAGAGCGGTGAGCAGTTCTTC.